This T cell receptor beta chain was observed in a study of T cell responses to AZD1222 COVID-19 vaccine. Measured with immunoSEQ multiplex PCR; TCRdb has only the in-frame clones, and not every one. The data show roughly 120,000 clones, 91% seen once. Trimming left V 0 bases short and J 4 bases short, with 12 bases between. CDR3 length: 15 amino acids. Looked up from germline, CDR1 is MNHEY and CDR2 is SVGAGI. This sequence was found in an adult in good health. The rearrangement joins TRBV6-5 to TRBJ1-2; D gene uncertain. Sequencing used peripheral blood, obtained on day 0 of AZD1222 vaccination. In DNA form, the CDR3 reads TGTGCCAGCAGTTACTCGAGACCCTTGGGCTATGGCTACACCTTC. Its translation is CASSYSRPLGYGYTF.